This T cell receptor beta chain was recorded in a study of blood T cell repertoires in COVID-19. Study-level information: From T cells, B-cell-depleted T cells, or PBMCs came the material, which was cDNA or gDNA.

Original data processing: From reference gene primer amplification, estimates of nucleated cell counts were derived. Method: immunoSEQ multiplex PCR; TCRdb's copy keeps in-frame clones and lacks some. The V and J calls and clone size come from that table; D and trimming were worked out from the DNA. The sample includes around 300,000 clones, around 86% of them seen just once. This clone was seen only once. Germline assignment: CDR1 SGHRS and CDR2 YFSETQ. The CDR3 consists of 14 residues. Germline trimming cut 7 bases from V and 0 bases from J; bases unmatched to any gene: 5. The rearrangement links TRBV5-1 to TRBJ2-3, with 7 bases identical to TRBD1. Sequencing used PBMCs or T cells enriched from blood (not recorded which). This sequence was found in a young woman who had recovered from COVID-19. In DNA form, the CDR3 reads TGCGCCAGCCTGAGGGGACAGAGCACAGATACGCAGTATTTT. This sequence encodes CASLRGQSTDTQYF. Complete variable domain (other parts from reference TRBV5-1 and TRBJ2-3): KAGVTQTPRYLIKTRGQQVTLSCSPISGHRSVSWYQQTPGQGLQFLFEYFSETQRNKGNFPGRFSGRQFSNSRSEMNVSTLELGDSALYLCASLRGQSTDTQYFGPGTRLTVL.